A selection of T cell receptor beta chains follows, all from one sample in a study of shared clonotypes between healthy human individuals. The protocol was immunoSEQ multiplex PCR, while the TCRdb copy is restricted to in-frame clones and leaves out a portion. Of some 1 million clones detected, about 74% appear once; the ten largest clones hold around 1.4%. Material: memory CD4+ T cells sorted from blood. The receptors stem from a man between 18 and 35 years old in good health. CDR3s include the opening cysteine and the closing phenylalanine or tryptophan. A D gene is named only where the DNA matches it firmly. Part of the rows lack a size; the others show once, few, many or a class for expanded clones.

CDR3aa	CDR3nt	d_gene	abundance	v_gene	j_gene
CASSRGAGVGTEAFF	TGTGCCAGCTCCCGAGGGGCCGGGGTAGGGACTGAAGCTTTCTTT	.	.	TRBV18	TRBJ1-1
CASSAQSKQYF	TGTGCCAGCAGCGCTCAGAGCAAGCAGTACTTC	.	once	TRBV11-2	TRBJ2-7
CASSSGVEKLFF	TGTGCCAGCAGTTCCGGAGTTGAAAAACTGTTTTTT	.	.	TRBV28	TRBJ1-4
CASSLDPGGYNNEQFF	TGTGCCAGCAGCTTAGACCCCGGGGGCTATAACAATGAGCAGTTCTTC	.	.	TRBV11-2	TRBJ2-1
CASTARGAHEKLFF	TGTGCCAGCACCGCACGGGGGGCGCATGAAAAACTGTTTTTT	.	.	TRBV7-2	TRBJ1-4
CASSLEVGKTQYF	TGTGCCAGCAGTTTGGAGGTGGGAAAGACCCAGTACTTC	.	.	TRBV7-2	TRBJ2-5
CASSWTANTGELFF	TGCGCCAGCAGCTGGACAGCGAACACCGGGGAGCTGTTTTTT	.	.	TRBV5-1	TRBJ2-2
CASSPSGVYEQYF	TGTGCCAGCAGTCCTTCAGGGGTATACGAGCAGTACTTC	.	.	TRBV6-6	TRBJ2-7
CASSLWGGKGNQPQHF	TGTGCCAGCAGTTTATGGGGGGGAAAGGGCAATCAGCCCCAGCATTTT	.	.	TRBV28	TRBJ1-5
CASSLGQGLRNTEAFF	TGTGCCAGCAGCTTGGGACAGGGACTCAGGAACACTGAAGCTTTCTTT	TRBD1	.	TRBV7-9	TRBJ1-1
CASSPGSLGYNEQFF	TGTGCCAGCAGTCCTGGGAGTCTCGGATACAATGAGCAGTTCTTC	.	once	TRBV6-5	TRBJ2-1
CASSDQGQGTAFF	TGTGCCAGCAGCGATCAGGGTCAAGGTACGGCTTTCTTT	.	.	TRBV7-2	TRBJ1-1
CATSIPTIGYEQYF	TGTGCCACCTCTATTCCTACCATTGGGTACGAGCAGTACTTC	.	.	TRBV5-5	TRBJ2-7
CSVSTGGPYEQYF	TGCAGCGTTTCCACAGGGGGGCCCTACGAGCAGTACTTC	TRBD1	.	TRBV29-1	TRBJ2-7